This is a list of T cell receptor beta chains from one sample in a study of blood T cell repertoires in COVID-19. Assay: immunoSEQ multiplex PCR; the TCRdb copy retains only in-frame clones and omits some. The sample consists of about 89,000 clones, over 60% of them appearing once. The sequenced sample consisted of peripheral blood. Receptors originate from a human donor in a cohort sampled during active COVID-19. Both conserved end residues are trimmed from each CDR3. Not every row has a clone size; where given, it reads once, few, many or a size class.

abundance: -
v_gene: TRBV28
j_gene: TRBJ2-5
CDR3aa: ASWPTSGMQETQY

abundance: -
v_gene: TRBV30
j_gene: TRBJ1-6
CDR3aa: AWRVGQPNSPLH

abundance: -
v_gene: TRBV4-2
j_gene: TRBJ2-3
CDR3aa: ASSQGLREGGHTTDTQY

abundance: -
v_gene: TRBV15
j_gene: TRBJ1-2
CDR3aa: ATSRPGQGVNGYT

abundance: -
v_gene: TRBV7-6
j_gene: TRBJ2-2
CDR3aa: ASSQSLQWKGSSFRGELF

abundance: -
v_gene: TRBV6-6
j_gene: TRBJ2-1
CDR3aa: ASSSPGRPNNEQF

abundance: -
v_gene: TRBV7-9
j_gene: TRBJ2-1
CDR3aa: ASSLVGLRGTSIFNEQF

abundance: few
v_gene: TRBV27
j_gene: TRBJ1-5
CDR3aa: ASSSQGGNQPQH

abundance: -
v_gene: TRBV5-4
j_gene: TRBJ1-2
CDR3aa: ASSPEVQGAVIGYT

abundance: -
v_gene: TRBV5-6
j_gene: TRBJ2-1
CDR3aa: ASSHAEGPTPFGEQF

abundance: -
v_gene: TRBV4-2
j_gene: TRBJ1-5
CDR3aa: ASSLTDRLSNQPQH

abundance: few
v_gene: TRBV19
j_gene: TRBJ1-2
CDR3aa: ASSIAVANYGYT

abundance: once
v_gene: TRBV25-1
j_gene: TRBJ2-3
CDR3aa: ASSEREITDTQY

abundance: -
v_gene: TRBV7-2
j_gene: TRBJ2-7
CDR3aa: ASSPGTSGANFRSEQY

abundance: -
v_gene: TRBV7-2
j_gene: TRBJ1-2
CDR3aa: ASSPHSINYGYT

abundance: -
v_gene: TRBV6-5
j_gene: TRBJ2-1
CDR3aa: ASRTTGIRNEQF

abundance: -
v_gene: TRBV19
j_gene: TRBJ2-7
CDR3aa: ASSQTGTGGFSYEQY

abundance: -
v_gene: TRBV28
j_gene: TRBJ2-7
CDR3aa: ASRPSGTGGNEQY

abundance: -
v_gene: TRBV3-1/TRBV3-2
j_gene: TRBJ2-3
CDR3aa: ASSQTGSGTDTQY

abundance: -
v_gene: TRBV7-8
j_gene: TRBJ2-2
CDR3aa: ASSPLGGYGANTGELF

abundance: -
v_gene: TRBV28
j_gene: TRBJ2-7
CDR3aa: ATVRGLVKY

abundance: -
v_gene: TRBV6-2/TRBV6-3
j_gene: TRBJ2-3
CDR3aa: ASSYFSGATDTQY

abundance: few
v_gene: TRBV28
j_gene: TRBJ2-7
CDR3aa: ASRSNLSYEQY

abundance: -
v_gene: TRBV28
j_gene: TRBJ1-5
CDR3aa: ASSSGQGAPQH

abundance: -
v_gene: TRBV15
j_gene: TRBJ1-4
CDR3aa: ATSSGRTGVEKLF

abundance: -
v_gene: TRBV7-7
j_gene: TRBJ2-2
CDR3aa: ASSLSGTAGTGELF

abundance: -
v_gene: TRBV19
j_gene: TRBJ1-2
CDR3aa: ASGSGTEFYGYT

abundance: -
v_gene: TRBV2
j_gene: TRBJ2-1
CDR3aa: ASRAGTGWNNEQF

abundance: -
v_gene: TRBV28
j_gene: TRBJ2-5
CDR3aa: ASSQAGGTVETQY

abundance: -
v_gene: TRBV5-4
j_gene: TRBJ2-7
CDR3aa: ASSLGGFYEQY

abundance: -
v_gene: TRBV4-3
j_gene: TRBJ2-7
CDR3aa: ASSQGRGGRPLYEQY

abundance: once
v_gene: TRBV5-1
j_gene: TRBJ2-7
CDR3aa: ASSPLGGVSYEQY

abundance: -
v_gene: TRBV19
j_gene: TRBJ1-5
CDR3aa: ASSKKGDSNQPQH

abundance: once
v_gene: TRBV18
j_gene: TRBJ1-5
CDR3aa: ASSPFPLWPQH

abundance: -
v_gene: TRBV6-2/TRBV6-3
j_gene: TRBJ2-5
CDR3aa: ASSSSGKVTQY

abundance: -
v_gene: TRBV7-8
j_gene: TRBJ2-3
CDR3aa: ASSYRLRLLDTQY

abundance: few
v_gene: TRBV28
j_gene: TRBJ2-6
CDR3aa: ASRTTLSGANVLT

abundance: few
v_gene: TRBV18
j_gene: TRBJ2-7
CDR3aa: ASSPARSAGPSEQY

abundance: -
v_gene: TRBV11-3
j_gene: TRBJ2-1
CDR3aa: ASSPQSGGLAARYNEQF

abundance: once
v_gene: TRBV19
j_gene: TRBJ2-7
CDR3aa: ASSGDRQTYEQY

abundance: once
v_gene: TRBV27
j_gene: TRBJ2-2
CDR3aa: ASRRLAGDAGELF

abundance: -
v_gene: TRBV3-1/TRBV3-2
j_gene: TRBJ2-7
CDR3aa: ASRGPYEQY

abundance: few
v_gene: TRBV28
j_gene: TRBJ1-6
CDR3aa: ASYYRGANSPLH

abundance: -
v_gene: TRBV28
j_gene: TRBJ2-1
CDR3aa: ASSSRLARF

abundance: -
v_gene: TRBV15
j_gene: TRBJ1-1
CDR3aa: ATSRFHGHTNTEAF

abundance: -
v_gene: TRBV7-6
j_gene: TRBJ2-7
CDR3aa: ASSPREQY

abundance: -
v_gene: TRBV18
j_gene: TRBJ1-4
CDR3aa: ASSAPGGTGEKLF

abundance: -
v_gene: TRBV28
j_gene: TRBJ2-1
CDR3aa: ASSLKTLTGVYRSDEQF

abundance: -
v_gene: TRBV3-1/TRBV3-2
j_gene: TRBJ2-1
CDR3aa: ASSAAGEQF

abundance: few
v_gene: TRBV5-6
j_gene: TRBJ1-1
CDR3aa: ASSRTGRTEAF

abundance: -
v_gene: TRBV30
j_gene: TRBJ1-2
CDR3aa: AWSNSGYSYT

abundance: -
v_gene: TRBV4-2
j_gene: TRBJ1-4
CDR3aa: ASSQAQGDGNEKLF

abundance: -
v_gene: TRBV6-1
j_gene: TRBJ1-1
CDR3aa: ASSEVTFPPEAF

abundance: -
v_gene: TRBV7-2
j_gene: TRBJ2-5
CDR3aa: ASSSPTATETQY

abundance: -
v_gene: TRBV29-1
j_gene: TRBJ1-4
CDR3aa: SVGNHRDEKLF

abundance: -
v_gene: TRBV28
j_gene: TRBJ1-1
CDR3aa: ASSLPTLTWDTEAF

abundance: few
v_gene: TRBV5-6
j_gene: TRBJ2-3
CDR3aa: ASSLLQGAYTDTQY